Listed below are T cell receptor beta chains from one sample, sequenced in a study of cytomegalovirus exposure and HLA in healthy donors. Clones were read by immunoSEQ multiplex PCR, and TCRdb kept only the in-frame ones, dropping some. The profile shows roughly 120,000 clones, roughly 77% of them singletons. Sequenced: PBMCs. Receptors were obtained from a woman aged 30 to 39 in good health and CMV-seronegative. The CDR3 runs from the conserved cysteine through the conserved F or W. D genes are given only for firm matches. A row's size may be missing; if present it is once, few, many or a size class.

TRBD2,TRBJ2-3,few,14,TRBV29-1,CSGRLAGPPYTQYF,TGCAGCGGGCGACTAGCGGGGCCCCCATATACGCAGTATTTT
TRBD1,TRBJ1-1,-,16,TRBV27,CASSSLGTALNTEAFF,TGTGCCAGCAGCTCCCTCGGGACAGCGTTGAACACTGAAGCTTTCTTT
-,TRBJ2-7,few,15,TRBV9,CASSPSTAMAYEQYF,TGTGCCAGCAGCCCATCGACAGCTATGGCCTACGAGCAGTACTTC
-,TRBJ1-1,-,13,TRBV30,CAWSVRLGGEAFF,TGTGCCTGGAGTGTACGGCTCGGGGGTGAAGCTTTCTTT
-,TRBJ2-5,-,14,TRBV30,CAWSHGGSGETQYF,TGTGCCTGGAGTCACGGGGGTTCGGGGGAGACCCAGTACTTC
TRBD1,TRBJ1-3,few,17,TRBV9,CASSVGGTGPSGNTIYF,TGTGCCAGCAGCGTAGGAGGGACAGGCCCCTCTGGAAACACCATATATTTT
TRBD1,TRBJ1-2,-,16,TRBV6-5,CASSSRTGGIDYGYTF,TGTGCCAGCAGTTCCCGGACAGGGGGCATTGACTATGGCTACACCTTC
-,TRBJ1-4,-,14,TRBV7-9,CASSRTAEGEKLFF,TGTGCCAGCAGCCGGACAGCCGAGGGCGAAAAACTGTTTTTT
TRBD1,TRBJ1-2,few,15,TRBV7-2,CASSLFTGTVDGYTF,TGTGCCAGCAGCTTATTCACCGGGACAGTCGACGGCTACACCTTC
TRBD1,TRBJ2-3,-,19,TRBV5-1,CASTLSPGQGDGGTDTQYF,TGCGCCAGCACCCTCTCCCCGGGACAGGGGGATGGGGGCACAGATACGCAGTATTTT
-,TRBJ2-7,-,14,TRBV18,CASSPYKESYEQYF,TGTGCCAGCTCACCTTACAAGGAGAGCTACGAGCAGTACTTC
TRBD1,TRBJ2-7,-,18,TRBV12-5,CASGLVLWGTGGRNEQYF,TGTGCTAGTGGTTTGGTACTGTGGGGGACAGGGGGCCGAAACGAGCAGTACTTC
-,TRBJ2-2,-,15,TRBV5-1,CASSFKQGGTGELFF,TGCGCCAGCAGCTTTAAGCAGGGAGGAACCGGGGAGCTGTTTTTT
TRBD1,TRBJ1-4,-,13,TRBV29-1,CSFLRTGNEKLFF,TGCAGCTTTCTCCGGACAGGGAATGAAAAACTGTTTTTT
-,TRBJ1-5,-,14,TRBV6-5,CASSYSAGHQPQHF,TGTGCCAGCAGTTACTCGGCAGGCCATCAGCCCCAGCATTTT
TRBD2,TRBJ2-1,-,15,TRBV10-3,CAISPLGLLSTEQFF,TGTGCCATCAGCCCCTTGGGACTACTCAGTACGGAGCAGTTCTTC
TRBD1,TRBJ2-5,few,14,TRBV5-1,CASSRGTGAQTQYF,TGCGCCAGCAGCCGGGGGACAGGGGCACAGACCCAGTACTTC
-,TRBJ1-2,few,14,TRBV5-1,CASSLGQGDRGYTF,TGCGCCAGCAGCTTGGGCCAGGGCGATCGGGGCTACACCTTC
TRBD1,TRBJ1-2,few,15,TRBV2,CASSGGQGAFYGYTF,TGTGCCAGCAGTGGGGGGCAGGGGGCTTTCTATGGCTACACCTTC
-,TRBJ1-1,-,14,TRBV5-1,CASSLGFEAPEAFF,TGCGCCAGCAGCTTGGGGTTCGAGGCTCCAGAAGCTTTCTTT
TRBD1,TRBJ1-1,-,16,TRBV5-8,CASSLYRGGMNTEAFF,TGTGCCAGCAGCTTGTACAGGGGGGGGATGAACACTGAAGCTTTCTTT
-,TRBJ1-2,few,10,TRBV29-1,CSVEQNGYTF,TGCAGCGTTGAACAGAATGGCTACACCTTC
-,TRBJ1-1,-,16,TRBV27,CASSLSSGITGTEAFF,TGTGCCAGCAGTTTATCGTCGGGGATCACAGGGACTGAAGCTTTCTTT
-,TRBJ2-1,-,17,TRBV11-2,CASSLGGAGSTYNEQFF,TGTGCCAGCAGCTTAGGGGGCGCAGGCTCTACTTACAATGAGCAGTTCTTC
-,TRBJ1-6,-,17,TRBV5-1,CASSGGQGSSYNSPLHF,TGCGCCAGCAGCGGTGGGCAGGGCTCCTCCTATAATTCACCCCTCCACTTT
-,TRBJ2-2,-,15,TRBV5-1,CASSLGYGDTGELFF,TGCGCCAGCAGCTTGGGATATGGAGACACCGGGGAGCTGTTTTTT
-,TRBJ1-6,-,15,TRBV7-2,CASSTPGTLYSPLHF,TGTGCCAGCAGCACTCCCGGGACATTATACTCACCCCTCCACTTT
-,TRBJ1-4,few,14,TRBV18,CASSRDRSNEKLFF,TGTGCCAGCTCACGCGACAGGTCTAATGAAAAACTGTTTTTT
TRBD2,TRBJ2-3,-,16,TRBV27,CASSSLGRGGTDTQYF,TGTGCCAGCAGTTCCCTCGGGCGGGGGGGCACAGATACGCAGTATTTT